These T cell receptor beta chains were read from a single sample in a study of long-term antiretroviral therapy in people with HIV. Method: immunoSEQ multiplex PCR; TCRdb's copy keeps in-frame clones and lacks some. Among over 15,000 clones listed, less than 95% were seen once. The specimen was unsorted PBMCs, collected nearly 6.5 years after starting antiretroviral therapy. The receptors originated from a woman in her 50s with HIV. CDR3s include the opening cysteine and the closing phenylalanine or tryptophan. The D gene is left open where the match is weak. Only part of the rows carry a size: once, few, many, or a class if the clone is expanded.

v_gene: TRBV2; abundance: .; j_gene: TRBJ2-1; d_gene: TRBD1; CDR3nt: TGTGCCAGCATCTTGGACAGGTACAATGAGCAGTTCTTC; CDR3aa: CASILDRYNEQFF
v_gene: TRBV6-5; abundance: .; j_gene: TRBJ2-7; d_gene: TRBD2; CDR3nt: TGTGCCAGCAGTTACTCCCCGGGACTACCCTACGAGCAGTACTTC; CDR3aa: CASSYSPGLPYEQYF
v_gene: TRBV6-5; abundance: .; j_gene: TRBJ1-2; d_gene: .; CDR3nt: TGTGCCAGCAGTTACGGACCTCAGGACTATGGCTACACCTTC; CDR3aa: CASSYGPQDYGYTF
v_gene: TRBV21-1; abundance: .; j_gene: TRBJ2-5; d_gene: .; CDR3nt: TGTGCCAGCAGCAAATTGACTAGCCAAGAGACCCAGTACTTC; CDR3aa: CASSKLTSQETQYF
v_gene: TRBV4-3; abundance: .; j_gene: TRBJ2-2; d_gene: TRBD2; CDR3nt: TGCGCCAGCAGCCCATATAATAGCGGGAGCGGCGTCGGGGAGCTGTTTTTT; CDR3aa: CASSPYNSGSGVGELFF
v_gene: TRBV11-1; abundance: .; j_gene: TRBJ2-7; d_gene: TRBD1; CDR3nt: TGTGCCAGCAGCCCCCGGGACAGGGCCTACGAGCAGTACTTC; CDR3aa: CASSPRDRAYEQYF
v_gene: TRBV18; abundance: few; j_gene: TRBJ2-7; d_gene: .; CDR3nt: TGTGCCAGCTCGGGACTGGGACAAGGCGAGCAGTACTTC; CDR3aa: CASSGLGQGEQYF
v_gene: TRBV19; abundance: .; j_gene: TRBJ2-7; d_gene: TRBD2; CDR3nt: TGTGCCAGTAGCATTAGCGGGAGGGGATTCTACGAGCAGTACTTC; CDR3aa: CASSISGRGFYEQYF
v_gene: TRBV2; abundance: .; j_gene: TRBJ2-7; d_gene: .; CDR3nt: TGTGCCAGCAGTGCAGGGTCCTACGAGCAGTACTTC; CDR3aa: CASSAGSYEQYF
v_gene: TRBV6-1; abundance: .; j_gene: TRBJ2-5; d_gene: .; CDR3nt: TGTGCCAGCAGTTTTCGGAGAGACGGTGAGACCCAGTACTTC; CDR3aa: CASSFRRDGETQYF
v_gene: TRBV7-8; abundance: .; j_gene: TRBJ2-1; d_gene: TRBD2; CDR3nt: TGTGCCAGCAGCTTGGTTAGCGGGAGGGCCGTGGATGAGCAGTTCTTC; CDR3aa: CASSLVSGRAVDEQFF
v_gene: TRBV18; abundance: .; j_gene: TRBJ2-1; d_gene: TRBD2; CDR3nt: TGTGCCAGCTCACCACCGGGACTAGGCAACAATGAGCAGTTCTTC; CDR3aa: CASSPPGLGNNEQFF
v_gene: TRBV6-1; abundance: .; j_gene: TRBJ2-7; d_gene: .; CDR3nt: TGTGCCAGCAGCTGGGGATTTATCTACGAGCAGTACTTC; CDR3aa: CASSWGFIYEQYF
v_gene: TRBV7-2; abundance: .; j_gene: TRBJ2-3; d_gene: .; CDR3nt: TGTGCCAGCAGCTTAGTATGGGCAGGGTTGGATACGCAGTATTTT; CDR3aa: CASSLVWAGLDTQYF
v_gene: TRBV2; abundance: .; j_gene: TRBJ2-1; d_gene: TRBD1; CDR3nt: TGTGCCAGCAGTGAAGCGCTCGGGACAGGGGGCGATGAGCAGTTCTTC; CDR3aa: CASSEALGTGGDEQFF
v_gene: TRBV11-1; abundance: .; j_gene: TRBJ2-1; d_gene: TRBD2; CDR3nt: TGTGCCAGCAGCTCGCCGACTAGCGGGAGTATTATTAGGAATGAGCAGTTCTTC; CDR3aa: CASSSPTSGSIIRNEQFF
v_gene: TRBV9; abundance: .; j_gene: TRBJ2-1; d_gene: .; CDR3nt: TGTGCCAGCAGCGTAGAGGGGAGTTATGATGAGCAGTTCTTC; CDR3aa: CASSVEGSYDEQFF
v_gene: TRBV7-9; abundance: once; j_gene: TRBJ2-1; d_gene: .; CDR3nt: TGTGCCAGCAGCTTAGTTGGGTCGGACGAGCAGTTCTTC; CDR3aa: CASSLVGSDEQFF
v_gene: TRBV6-6; abundance: .; j_gene: TRBJ1-1; d_gene: .; CDR3nt: TGTGCCAGCAGTTATGGGGGGATGAACACTGAAGCTTTCTTT; CDR3aa: CASSYGGMNTEAFF
v_gene: TRBV9; abundance: .; j_gene: TRBJ2-7; d_gene: .; CDR3nt: TGTGCCAGCAGCGTTGGGACTGGCTGGCTCTACGAGCAGTACTTC; CDR3aa: CASSVGTGWLYEQYF
v_gene: TRBV6-5; abundance: .; j_gene: TRBJ2-2; d_gene: .; CDR3nt: TGTGCCAGCAGCCTTCTCACCGGGGAGCTGTTTTTT; CDR3aa: CASSLLTGELFF
v_gene: TRBV9; abundance: .; j_gene: TRBJ2-2; d_gene: .; CDR3nt: TGTGCCAGCAGCGTAGGGGTAGACTTCACCGGGGAGCTGTTTTTT; CDR3aa: CASSVGVDFTGELFF
v_gene: TRBV7-9; abundance: .; j_gene: TRBJ2-1; d_gene: .; CDR3nt: TGTGCCAGCAGCGCCCTTGGGGAGCAGTTCTTC; CDR3aa: CASSALGEQFF
v_gene: TRBV18; abundance: .; j_gene: TRBJ2-6; d_gene: TRBD1; CDR3nt: TGTGCCAGCTCACCGCAGGGGGCCGCTAGCTCTGGGGCCAACGTCCTGACTTTC; CDR3aa: CASSPQGAASSGANVLTF
v_gene: TRBV5-1; abundance: .; j_gene: TRBJ2-5; d_gene: .; CDR3nt: TGCGCCAGCAGCTTGACCGGACAAACTGGCGAGACCCAGTACTTC; CDR3aa: CASSLTGQTGETQYF
v_gene: TRBV11-1; abundance: once; j_gene: TRBJ2-2; d_gene: .; CDR3nt: TGTGCCAGCAGCTTACTTACACCCCAATCGAACACCGGGGAGCTGTTTTTT; CDR3aa: CASSLLTPQSNTGELFF
v_gene: TRBV28; abundance: .; j_gene: TRBJ1-2; d_gene: .; CDR3nt: TGTGCCAGCATCCATGGGGCGTCTCGGGGCTACACCTTC; CDR3aa: CASIHGASRGYTF
v_gene: TRBV7-9; abundance: .; j_gene: TRBJ2-7; d_gene: .; CDR3nt: TGTGCCAGCAGCTTCGGGGCAACCTACGAGCAGTACTTC; CDR3aa: CASSFGATYEQYF
v_gene: TRBV4-1; abundance: .; j_gene: TRBJ1-1; d_gene: .; CDR3nt: TGCGCCAGCAGCCCCCGTACAGGGAAGAACACTGAAGCTTTCTTT; CDR3aa: CASSPRTGKNTEAFF
v_gene: TRBV11-3; abundance: .; j_gene: TRBJ1-1; d_gene: .; CDR3nt: TGTGCCAGCAGCTTAGAGGGGTCAAACACTGAAGCTTTCTTT; CDR3aa: CASSLEGSNTEAFF
v_gene: TRBV11-2; abundance: .; j_gene: TRBJ1-2; d_gene: .; CDR3nt: TGTGCCAGCAGCTTAACGGGGTTAAGTGGCTACACCTTC; CDR3aa: CASSLTGLSGYTF
v_gene: TRBV5-4; abundance: .; j_gene: TRBJ1-5; d_gene: .; CDR3nt: TGTGCCAGCAGCTTGAAGGGTCAGCCCCAGCATTTT; CDR3aa: CASSLKGQPQHF
v_gene: TRBV7-9; abundance: .; j_gene: TRBJ2-2; d_gene: .; CDR3nt: TGTGCCAGCAGCTCCGGACAGACTCAAAACACCGGGGAGCTGTTTTTT; CDR3aa: CASSSGQTQNTGELFF
v_gene: TRBV7-8; abundance: .; j_gene: TRBJ2-5; d_gene: TRBD1; CDR3nt: TGTGCCAGCAGCTCGGGGACAGAAGAGACCCAGTACTTC; CDR3aa: CASSSGTEETQYF
v_gene: TRBV5-1; abundance: .; j_gene: TRBJ2-1; d_gene: .; CDR3nt: TGCGCCAGCAGCTTAGGTGGGAGTGGCACCTACAATGAGCAGTTCTTC; CDR3aa: CASSLGGSGTYNEQFF
v_gene: TRBV28; abundance: .; j_gene: TRBJ1-1; d_gene: .; CDR3nt: TGTGCCAGCAGTATAACGGGGACAGAAGCTTTCTTT; CDR3aa: CASSITGTEAFF
v_gene: TRBV7-2; abundance: .; j_gene: TRBJ1-1; d_gene: TRBD1; CDR3nt: TGTGCCAGCAGCTTACAGGGGGGGGGTGGTGAAGCTTTCTTT; CDR3aa: CASSLQGGGGEAFF
v_gene: TRBV11-2; abundance: few; j_gene: TRBJ2-1; d_gene: .; CDR3nt: TGTGCCAGCAGCCCCCCGGGGCGAACCTACAATGAGCAGTTCTTC; CDR3aa: CASSPPGRTYNEQFF
v_gene: TRBV9; abundance: .; j_gene: TRBJ2-7; d_gene: .; CDR3nt: TGTGCCAGCAGCGTTGCTCACGCCTCCGAGCAGTACTTC; CDR3aa: CASSVAHASEQYF
v_gene: TRBV27; abundance: .; j_gene: TRBJ2-7; d_gene: .; CDR3nt: TGTGCCAGCAGTTTATTTGAGGCAGGCTACGAGCAGTACTTC; CDR3aa: CASSLFEAGYEQYF
v_gene: TRBV5-6; abundance: few; j_gene: TRBJ2-7; d_gene: .; CDR3nt: TGTGCCAGCAGCTTGGAACCCCAGGGACAGCAGTACTTC; CDR3aa: CASSLEPQGQQYF
v_gene: TRBV5-1; abundance: .; j_gene: TRBJ2-5; d_gene: TRBD2; CDR3nt: TGCGCCAGCAGTCCAGGACTAGCAGTGCAGACCCAGTACTTC; CDR3aa: CASSPGLAVQTQYF
v_gene: TRBV21-1; abundance: few; j_gene: TRBJ2-5; d_gene: .; CDR3nt: TGTGCCAGCAGCAGTTGCCTGGTTCCTAGACAAGAGACCCAGTACTTC; CDR3aa: CASSSCLVPRQETQYF
v_gene: TRBV10-2; abundance: .; j_gene: TRBJ2-2; d_gene: .; CDR3nt: TGCGCCAGCAGTGAGTTGGGTCAAGGATATAACACCGGGGAGCTGTTTTTT; CDR3aa: CASSELGQGYNTGELFF
v_gene: TRBV9; abundance: .; j_gene: TRBJ2-5; d_gene: TRBD2; CDR3nt: TGTGCCAGCAGCGTAGGGACTAGCGGACAAGAGACCCAGTACTTC; CDR3aa: CASSVGTSGQETQYF
v_gene: TRBV7-9; abundance: .; j_gene: TRBJ2-7; d_gene: .; CDR3nt: TGTGCCAGCAGCTTAAAGGACGAGCAGTACTTC; CDR3aa: CASSLKDEQYF
v_gene: TRBV2; abundance: .; j_gene: TRBJ2-3; d_gene: .; CDR3nt: TGTGTCAGCAGTGCTACGGGGCGGAACACAGATACGCAGTATTTT; CDR3aa: CVSSATGRNTDTQYF
v_gene: TRBV6-6; abundance: .; j_gene: TRBJ1-5; d_gene: .; CDR3nt: TGTGCCAGCACCGATCGACAGGCCCTTAGCAATCAGCCCCAGCATTTT; CDR3aa: CASTDRQALSNQPQHF
v_gene: TRBV28; abundance: .; j_gene: TRBJ1-3; d_gene: .; CDR3nt: TGTGCCAGCAGAAACAGCCCGAGCTCTGGAAACACCATATATTTT; CDR3aa: CASRNSPSSGNTIYF
v_gene: TRBV6-6; abundance: .; j_gene: TRBJ2-7; d_gene: .; CDR3nt: TGTGCCAGCAGTTACTCGATGGGAAGCTCCTACGAGCAGTACTTC; CDR3aa: CASSYSMGSSYEQYF
v_gene: TRBV5-6; abundance: once; j_gene: TRBJ2-6; d_gene: TRBD2; CDR3nt: TGTGCCGGGGGAAGCGGGAGAGGGGCCAACGTCCTGACTTTC; CDR3aa: CAGGSGRGANVLTF
v_gene: TRBV27; abundance: .; j_gene: TRBJ2-6; d_gene: .; CDR3nt: TGTGCCAGCAGTTTATCGGGGTACTCTGGGGCCAACGTCCTGACTTTC; CDR3aa: CASSLSGYSGANVLTF